This is a list of T cell receptor beta chains from one sample in a study of blood T cell repertoires in COVID-19. The protocol was immunoSEQ multiplex PCR, while the TCRdb copy is restricted to in-frame clones and leaves out a portion. The table has 150,000 to 200,000 clones, roughly 84% seen once. The sample taken for sequencing was peripheral blood. The receptors come from a woman aged 70-85 years with COVID-19, enrolled during active disease. Each CDR3 is given with its conserved first and last residue. A clone size is listed for some rows: how often the clone was seen (once, few, many), or a class if it is expanded.

v_call	clone_size	j_call	cdr3_aa
TRBV11-3	NA	TRBJ1-1	CASSRLGANTEAFF
TRBV30	NA	TRBJ1-1	CAWSAERSTGAFF
TRBV25-1	NA	TRBJ1-1	CASSGFADTEAFF
TRBV6-1	NA	TRBJ1-1	CASSEGGRGAFF
TRBV9	NA	TRBJ1-2	CASSLRTGGYTF
TRBV2	NA	TRBJ2-1	CAGSGLTGYNEQFF
TRBV2	few	TRBJ2-3	CASRLRGSESTDTQYF
TRBV6-5	NA	TRBJ1-1	CASSSVQAGGDGAFF
TRBV3-1/TRBV3-2	NA	TRBJ1-2	CASSQGRGNGYTF
TRBV5-4	once	TRBJ2-1	CASSPRDSYNEQFF
TRBV2	NA	TRBJ2-1	CASSPIPNSYNEQFF
TRBV6-1	NA	TRBJ2-7	CASSEGATGLSYEQYF
TRBV5-1	NA	TRBJ1-6	CASSLIFGSPLHF
TRBV28	NA	TRBJ1-1	CASSPFQGKNTEAFF
TRBV6-1	NA	TRBJ1-4	CASSTDSDEKLFF
TRBV30	NA	TRBJ1-6	CAGGGNSPLHF
TRBV5-6	NA	TRBJ1-4	CASSLFTSVEKLFF
TRBV18	NA	TRBJ1-1	CASSLGVTEAFF
TRBV28	NA	TRBJ2-1	CASSLGGNNNEQFF
TRBV28	once	TRBJ2-2	CASVSGGNTGELFF
TRBV10-2	NA	TRBJ2-7	CASSGNLRYEQYF
TRBV10-3	NA	TRBJ1-1	CAIFRGGGNTEAFF
TRBV19	NA	TRBJ1-2	CASTFSNYGYTF
TRBV5-1	NA	TRBJ2-1	CASSWRDRWYNEQFF
TRBV30	NA	TRBJ2-2	CAWSKPQPTSGTGELFF
TRBV4-1	NA	TRBJ2-2	CASSPPYSGGADGELFF
TRBV6-4	NA	TRBJ2-2	CASRIEGFTGELFF
TRBV29-1	medium-sized	TRBJ1-2	CSVDLEGGDGYTF
TRBV28	NA	TRBJ1-5	CASSLITGSNQPQHF
TRBV27	NA	TRBJ2-5	CASSLSEQGEETQYF
TRBV11-1	NA	TRBJ1-6	CASSFQGASPLHF
TRBV5-1	NA	TRBJ2-1	CASSSQGYPYNEQFF
TRBV5-6	NA	TRBJ1-4	CASSPRDGPEKLFF
TRBV9	NA	TRBJ1-5	CASSLEGTSNQPQHF
TRBV6-2/TRBV6-3	NA	TRBJ1-5	CASSQRQGTWQPQHF
TRBV7-9	NA	TRBJ2-7	CASSLYRGPYEQYF
TRBV2	few	TRBJ1-3	CASSDQVTSGNTIYF
TRBV5-6	NA	TRBJ1-1	CASSRDRGWTEAFF
TRBV6-5	NA	TRBJ1-5	CASRSTGEAQHF
TRBV5-6	NA	TRBJ1-6	CASSRNISPLHF
TRBV27	NA	TRBJ1-2	CASSPLTGKGYGYTF
TRBV27	NA	TRBJ2-3	CASSLAVTDTQYF
TRBV5-1	NA	TRBJ2-5	CASGQVQETQYF
TRBV5-8	NA	TRBJ2-3	CASSFLSLDTQYF
TRBV5-8	NA	TRBJ1-6	CASSLDRGNSPLHF
TRBV24-1	NA	TRBJ1-1	CATSKGGANTEAFF
TRBV5-1	NA	TRBJ2-7	CASSLAYAGDGYEQYF
TRBV7-9	NA	TRBJ2-3	CASSTGLSTDTQYF
TRBV30	NA	TRBJ1-1	CAWSVSMNTEAFF
TRBV12-3/TRBV12-4	NA	TRBJ2-5	CASALEGGETQYF
TRBV15	once	TRBJ2-7	CATSRGAGGLGLLYEQYF
TRBV7-2	NA	TRBJ2-1	CASSLGGTGLAGYNEQFF
TRBV29-1	NA	TRBJ2-7	CSVLKGGGGEQYF
TRBV5-1	NA	TRBJ1-1	CASSRYGQLNTEAFF
TRBV4-2	NA	TRBJ2-3	CASSQVSSGGADTQYF
TRBV28	NA	TRBJ1-5	CATSTGSGGNQPQHF
TRBV30	NA	TRBJ1-2	CAWADFTGLRDFNYGYTF